The 25 T cell receptor beta chains listed next were all sequenced from one sample in a study of cytomegalovirus exposure and HLA in healthy donors. Researchers ran the PCR with 60 Vbeta and 13 Jbeta primers. Produced via immunoSEQ multiplex PCR; TCRdb's table is partial and in-frame only. The sample consists of about 130,000 clones, roughly 88% of them appearing once. The sequenced sample consisted of PBMCs. Receptors were obtained from a boy aged 5 to 17 in good health and CMV-seronegative.

The genes are TRBV5-6 and TRBJ2-7; a possible D gene is TRBD2 (5 bases). Looked up from germline, CDR1 is SGHDT and CDR2 is YYEEEE. This CDR3 contains 12 residues. V lost 0 bases and J lost 7, with 8 bases in between. DNA of the CDR3: TGTGCCAGCAGCTTGGCGGGGTGGGAGCAGTACTTC. Its translation is CASSLAGWEQYF.

V is TRBV15 and J is TRBJ1-1, with D possibly matching TRBD1 (6 bases). Trimming pared 2 bases from V and 7 bases from J, leaving 11 bases between. The CDR3 extends over 13 amino acids. Germline V lookup: CDR1 LNHNV, CDR2 YYDKDF (reference sequence). CDR3 nucleotide sequence: TGTGCCACCAGCAGACCCACAGGGAGTGAAGCTTTCTTT. Its protein is CATSRPTGSEAFF.

V usage is TRBV10-3 and J usage is TRBJ1-2; 9 nucleotides line up with TRBD1. Germline V CDR1 and CDR2: ENHRY, SYGVKD. V trimming: 5 bases; J trimming: 6 bases; junction bases outside the gene matches: 4. This CDR3 contains 13 residues. Here the CDR3 DNA reads TGTGCCATCAGTCGACAGGGGGGCGATGGCTACACCTTC. Its translation: CAISRQGGDGYTF.

This clone appeared a single time. CDR3 residues: CASSPGLAEYNEQFF. The CDR3 DNA is TGTGCCAGCAGCCCGGGACTAGCGGAATACAATGAGCAGTTCTTC. The chain has TRBV6-5 and TRBJ2-1, with 11 bases identical to TRBD2. J lost 4 bases, V lost 6 bases, and 5 bases had no gene match. The germline V gene has CDR1 MNHEY and CDR2 SVGAGI. CDR3 length equals 15 residues.

The genes are TRBV29-1 and TRBJ2-1; 8 bases agree with TRBD1. Germline V gene data show CDR1 as SQVTM and CDR2 as ANQGSEA. This CDR3 contains 15 residues. J gave up 7 bases and V 2 bases, and 10 bases lay outside the gene matches. Written as DNA, the CDR3 is TGCAGCGTTGAAACGTACCGGGACAGGCAAAATGAGCAGTTCTTC. It yields the protein CSVETYRDRQNEQFF.

The chain combines TRBV19 with TRBJ2-3, with 9 bases matching TRBD2. Germline CDR1 LNHDA, CDR2 SQIVND (reference sequence). The CDR3 extends over 16 amino acids. Losses at the gene ends were 3 bases for V and 0 bases for J; bases not matched to a gene: 4. CDR3 in DNA: TGTGCCAGTAGTATCGGGGGACTAGCTAGCACAGATACGCAGTATTTT. This encodes CASSIGGLASTDTQYF. Based on the CDR3 plus reference TRBV19 and TRBJ2-3, the full variable domain is DGGITQSPKYLFRKEGQNVTLSCEQNLNHDAMYWYRQDPGQGLRLIYYSQIVNDFQKGDIAEGYSVSREKKESFPLTVTSAQKNPTAFYLCASSIGGLASTDTQYFGPGTRLTVL.

This chain uses TRBV15 with TRBJ2-1; 10 nucleotides agree with TRBD2. This CDR3 is built from 17 residues. V was clipped by 0 bases and J by 6 bases; unmatched bases: 8. Germline V gene lookup returns CDR1 LNHNV and CDR2 YYDKDF (reference sequence). The CDR3 sequence: CATSRDVLAGESNEQFF. The DNA of the CDR3 is TGTGCCACCAGCAGAGATGTGCTAGCGGGAGAGTCCAATGAGCAGTTCTTC.

There are a few counts of this clone. The V call is TRBV4-1, the J call TRBJ1-5; TRBD1 matches at 12 bases. V shed 1 base and J 5 bases; nucleotides not matched to a gene: 3. The germline V gene encodes CDR1 MGHRA and CDR2 YSYEKL. CDR3 size: 16 residues. CDR3: CASSQVGTGGDQPQHF. The CDR3 DNA is TGCGCCAGCAGCCAAGTTGGGACAGGGGGCGATCAGCCCCAGCATTTT.

The chain is built from TRBV14 and TRBJ2-7; 10 bases map to TRBD2. J was trimmed by 6 bases and V by 5 bases; bases with no gene match: 7. Germline V gives CDR1 SGHDN, CDR2 FVKESK. CDR3 length: 14 amino acids. CDR3: CASSRLAGNTEQYF. The CDR3, as DNA: TGTGCCAGCAGCAGACTAGCGGGTAACACCGAGCAGTACTTC.

The V call is TRBV6-1, the J call TRBJ1-2; TRBD1 is a possible D gene (6 bases). This CDR3 has 13 amino acids. CDR1 MNHNS and CDR2 SASEGT come from the germline V gene. Deletions cut 8 bases from V and 4 bases from J, with 14 bases between. The chain's CDR3 is CASCIGQSYGYTF. CDR3 nucleotide sequence: TGTGCCAGCTGTATTGGACAGTCCTATGGCTACACCTTC.

The chain couples TRBV5-1 to TRBJ1-4; D is perhaps TRBD1 (6 bases). The length of the CDR3 is 14 residues. Trimming removed 3 bases from V and 8 bases from J, with 14 bases in between. Germline loops: CDR1 SGHRS, CDR2 YFSETQ. CDR3 nucleotides: TGCGCCAGCAGCTCCGGGGGGGCAGGGGAAAAACTGTTTTTT. Translated: CASSSGGAGEKLFF.

The J gene is TRBJ2-6, the V gene TRBV15; D is uncertain. This CDR3 region has 16 residues. CDR1 is LNHNV and CDR2 is YYDKDF in the germline V gene (reference sequence). With 8 bases removed from V and 0 bases from J, the gap between germline ends came to 14 bases. The CDR3 region has the DNA TGTGCCACCTTGCAGAGGCAGACCTCTGGGGCCAACGTCCTGACTTTC. Translating it yields CATLQRQTSGANVLTF.

The chain carries TRBV9 and TRBJ1-2; maybe TRBD1 (6 bases). The CDR3 spans 13 residues. From germline, CDR1 is SGDLS and CDR2 YYNGEE. The V gene lost 7 bases and the J gene lost 6 bases, with 16 bases spanning the gap. The CDR3 coding sequence is TGTGCCAGCGGACCAACAGGGCCGGATGGCTACACCTTC. Its protein product is CASGPTGPDGYTF.

The V call is TRBV6-5, the J call TRBJ2-2; 8 bases are shared with TRBD1. Looked up from germline, CDR1 is MNHEY and CDR2 is SVGAGI. The CDR3 loop spans 14 amino acids. The V and J ends lost 6 bases and 7 bases, in that order; junction bases with no gene match: 7. The CDR3 bases are TGTGCCAGCAGCGGGACAGGTGTGGGCGGGGAGCTGTTTTTT. This sequence encodes CASSGTGVGGELFF.

The genes are TRBV27 and TRBJ2-1; tentative D call: TRBD2 (7 bases). Germline CDR1 and CDR2: MNHEY and SMNVEV (reference sequence). The CDR3 loop spans 17 amino acids. The germline V and J ends were trimmed by 6 bases and 2 bases, with 20 bases remaining between them. CDR3 in amino acids: CASRILPGGTAYNEQFF. DNA of the CDR3: TGTGCCAGCAGGATACTCCCGGGGGGCACGGCCTACAATGAGCAGTTCTTC.

The chain has TRBV7-9 and TRBJ1-3; TRBD1 matches at 11 bases. The CDR3 sequence is 16 residues long. From germline, CDR1 is SEHNR and CDR2 FQNEAQ (reference sequence). V was pared by 4 bases and J by 1 base, with 3 bases of the junction left unmatched. The CDR3 here is CASSSDRGPSGNTIYF. The CDR3 nucleotides are TGTGCCAGCAGCTCGGACAGGGGGCCGTCTGGAAACACCATATATTTT.

The chain links TRBV7-9 to TRBJ1-2, with D perhaps TRBD1 (6 bases). Trimming pared 1 base from V and 2 bases from J, leaving 8 bases between. The CDR3 totals 14 residues. Per the germline V gene, CDR1 is SEHNR and CDR2 is FQNEAQ (reference sequence). The CDR3 spells CASSLDRANYGYTF. DNA of the CDR3: TGTGCCAGCAGCTTAGACAGGGCGAACTATGGCTACACCTTC.

This clone was observed a single time. The gene calls are TRBV10-1 and TRBJ2-7; D is unresolved. V shed 9 bases and J shed 3 bases, with 3 bases lying between them. CDR3 length: 9 residues. Germline lookup yields CDR1 WNHNN and CDR2 SYGVQD (reference sequence). DNA for the CDR3: TGCGCCAGTTACTACGAGCAGTACTTC. It translates to CASYYEQYF.

The V and J genes are TRBV29-1 and TRBJ2-7, with 8 bases matching TRBD1. Germline V gives CDR1 SQVTM, CDR2 ANQGSEA. CDR3 size: 13 residues. The ends lost 7 bases at V and 2 bases at J; junction bases unmatched: 7. The CDR3 is CSARDRLTYEQYF. Here the CDR3 DNA reads TGCAGCGCTAGGGACAGGCTTACCTACGAGCAGTACTTC.

The chain couples TRBV5-1 to TRBJ1-3; 7 nucleotides align to TRBD1. This CDR3 contains 14 residues. Trimming removed 4 bases from V and 0 bases from J; junction bases left unmatched: 1. Looked up from germline, CDR1 is SGHRS and CDR2 is YFSETQ. The CDR3 here is CASSPGGSGNTIYF. CDR3 DNA: TGCGCCAGCAGCCCAGGGGGCTCTGGAAACACCATATATTTT.

The rearrangement links TRBV7-9 to TRBJ1-2; D remains ambiguous. This CDR3 region has 14 residues. With 2 bases removed from V and 6 bases from J, the gap between germline ends came to 13 bases. Germline CDR1 SEHNR, CDR2 FQNEAQ (reference sequence). The CDR3 is CASSLYDTMDGYTF. As DNA, the CDR3 is TGTGCCAGCAGCTTATACGACACGATGGATGGCTACACCTTC.

The chain joins TRBV7-6 to TRBJ2-3; D may be TRBD2 (6 bases). Germline loops: CDR1 SGHVS, CDR2 FNYEAQ. The CDR3 contains 17 residues. The germline V and J ends were trimmed by 6 bases and 5 bases, with 24 bases remaining between them. The CDR3 DNA sequence: TGTGCCAGCAGTTCGAGCCAGACTAGAGTGGATTTAGATACGCAGTATTTT. It yields the protein CASSSSQTRVDLDTQYF.

The J gene is TRBJ1-6, the V gene TRBV15; possible D gene TRBD1, 6 bases. The length of the CDR3 is 15 residues. CDR1 and CDR2 (germline): LNHNV, YYDKDF (reference sequence). V lost 3 bases and J lost 7, with 13 bases in between. The CDR3 DNA reads as TGTGCCACCAGCAGGCCCGGGACACCCAATTCACCCCTCCACTTT. It is translated as CATSRPGTPNSPLHF.

The chain links TRBV9 to TRBJ2-5; 7 bases are shared with TRBD2. This CDR3 has 14 amino acids. Per the germline V gene, CDR1 is SGDLS and CDR2 is YYNGEE. V lost 1 base, J lost 2 bases, and 2 bases stayed unmatched. Here the CDR3 reads CASSVLSGQETQYF. The CDR3, as DNA: TGTGCCAGCAGCGTACTTAGCGGGCAAGAGACCCAGTACTTC. Supplemented by reference TRBV9 and TRBJ2-5, the full variable domain reads DSGVTQTPKHLITATGQRVTLRCSPRSGDLSVYWYQQSLDQGLQFLIQYYNGEERAKGNILERFSAQQFPDLHSELNLSSLELGDSALYFCASSVLSGQETQYFGPGTRLLVL.

The chain is built from TRBV7-2 and TRBJ2-3; D uncertain. The germline gives CDR1 SGHTA, CDR2 FQGNSA. CDR3 length: 14 amino acids. V was cut by 5 bases and J by 2 bases, with 11 bases left in between. The CDR3: CASSRATYTDTQYF. In DNA, the CDR3 is TGTGCCAGCAGCCGAGCCACCTACACAGATACGCAGTATTTT.